Each of the 19 T cell receptor beta chains below was sequenced from the same sample in a study of blood T cell repertoires in COVID-19. Sequencing used immunoSEQ multiplex PCR; TCRdb keeps in-frame clones, though not all of them. This table has roughly 380,000 clones, about 90% appearing once. The source material was PBMCs or T cells enriched from blood (not recorded which). The receptors stem from a woman in her thirties who had recovered from COVID-19.

Worth noting for this clone: Other DNA sequences of this sample code for an identical CDR3. The chain recombines TRBV5-4 with TRBJ1-1, with no clear D. CDR1 and CDR2 (germline): SGHNT, YYREEE (reference sequence). The CDR3 sequence is 14 residues long. Trimming left V 2 bases short and J 1 base short, with 9 bases between. The CDR3 nucleotides are TGTGCCAGCAGCTTCTCCCGGGGGAACACTGAAGCTTTCTTT. Translated, it gives CASSFSRGNTEAFF. Full variable domain (missing parts from reference TRBV5-4 and TRBJ1-1): ETGVTQSPTHLIKTRGQQVTLRCSSQSGHNTVSWYQQALGQGPQFIFQYYREEENGRGNFPPRFSGLQFPNYSSELNVNALELDDSALYLCASSFSRGNTEAFFGQGTRLTVV.

V and J are TRBV27 and TRBJ2-5; D perhaps matches TRBD1 (5 bases). In germline, CDR1 is MNHEY, CDR2 SMNVEV (reference sequence). V lost 5 bases to trimming and J lost 0 bases, with 13 bases between them. The CDR3 covers 15 residues. CDR3 coding DNA: TGTGCCAGCAGTAAATTCACAGGCTACCAAGAGACCCAGTACTTC. This gives the protein CASSKFTGYQETQYF.

The chain carries TRBV14 and TRBJ2-5; D not certain. The V gene's germline CDR1 is SGHDN and CDR2 FVKESK. CDR3 length: 13 amino acids. Trimming took off 0 bases at V and 5 bases at J, with 7 bases between the two ends. CDR3 sequence (DNA): TGTGCCAGCAGCCAAGATTTTTCGGAGACCCAGTACTTC. Protein sequence: CASSQDFSETQYF.

This clone came up once. Additional DNA sequences in this sample encode the identical CDR3. The J gene is TRBJ2-7, the V gene TRBV28, with TRBD2 matching 7 bases. This CDR3 region has 13 residues. J gave up 4 bases and V 6 bases, and 6 bases lay outside the gene matches. Germline CDR1 reads MDHEN; CDR2 reads SYDVKM. The CDR3 region is CASSRGTTYEQYF. The CDR3, as DNA: TGTGCCAGCAGCCGCGGGACTACATACGAGCAGTACTTC. Variable domain in full (rest from reference TRBV28 and TRBJ2-7): DVKVTQSSRYLVKRTGEKVFLECVQDMDHENMFWYRQDPGLGLRLIYFSYDVKMKEKGDIPEGYSVSREKKERFSLILESASTNQTSMYLCASSRGTTYEQYFGPGTRLTVT.

The chain uses TRBV7-8 and TRBJ2-1, with TRBD1 matching over 7 bases. Germline V gene data show CDR1 as SGHVS and CDR2 as FQNEAQ. This CDR3 comprises 18 residues. V dropped 2 bases and J dropped 2; count of bases not matched to a gene: 12. The CDR3 DNA follows: TGTGCCAGCAGCTTAACCCGGACAGGTACCCTAACCTACAATGAGCAGTTCTTC. It yields the protein CASSLTRTGTLTYNEQFF.

V is TRBV5-3 and J is TRBJ2-5; D gene ambiguous. TRBV5-3 is known as an ORF, though its function is uncertain. The V and J ends lost 0 bases and 1 base respectively, with 7 bases between them. The length of the CDR3 is 14 residues. CDR3 amino acids: CARSLGRPQETQYF. The CDR3 DNA sequence: TGTGCCAGAAGCTTGGGCAGGCCCCAAGAGACCCAGTACTTC.

This clone has only a few counts. The CDR3 loop is CASNDRGGYTEAFF. CDR3 in DNA: TGTGCCAGCAACGACAGGGGAGGATACACTGAAGCTTTCTTT. The genes are TRBV2 and TRBJ1-1; 8 nucleotides agree with TRBD1. The CDR3 loop spans 14 amino acids. Germline CDR1 and CDR2: SNHLY and FYNNEI. The junction had 7 bases not matched to a gene; V was cut back by 7 bases and J by 3 bases.

This clone occurred many times. V usage is TRBV7-2 and J usage is TRBJ2-5, with 7 bases fitting TRBD2. Germline V CDR1 and CDR2: SGHTA, FQGNSA. The CDR3 length is 14 residues. V lost 3 bases, J lost 1 base, and 2 bases stayed unmatched. Written as DNA, the CDR3 is TGTGCCAGCAGCTTTCAGCGGGGCCAAGAGACCCAGTACTTC. Encoded protein: CASSFQRGQETQYF.

The chain uses TRBV19 and TRBJ2-1; D may be TRBD2 (7 bases). The length of the CDR3 is 14 residues. Trimming took 4 bases from V and 6 from J, leaving 13 bases between them. Germline V gene data show CDR1 as LNHDA and CDR2 as SQIVND (reference sequence). CDR3 bases: TGTGCCAGTAGTAGGAGGGGGGGGCGCAATGAGCAGTTCTTC. Protein sequence: CASSRRGGRNEQFF.

The rearrangement links TRBV5-1 to TRBJ1-1, with D possibly TRBD1 on 6 matching bases. This CDR3 contains 15 residues. Germline lookup yields CDR1 SGHRS and CDR2 YFSETQ. V was shortened by 5 bases and J by 2 bases, with 16 bases between the two germline ends. The CDR3 region is CASSGGGVVNTEAFF. The CDR3, as DNA: TGCGCCAGCAGTGGGGGGGGCGTCGTTAACACTGAAGCTTTCTTT. Full variable domain (rest looked up from reference TRBV5-1 and TRBJ1-1): KAGVTQTPRYLIKTRGQQVTLSCSPISGHRSVSWYQQTPGQGLQFLFEYFSETQRNKGNFPGRFSGRQFSNSRSEMNVSTLELGDSALYLCASSGGGVVNTEAFFGQGTRLTVV.

The chain couples TRBV2 to TRBJ1-5; a possible D gene is TRBD1 (5 bases). Germline CDR1 SNHLY, CDR2 FYNNEI. V was clipped by 3 bases and J by 5 bases, with 14 bases between them. This CDR3 is 15 amino acids long. The CDR3 region is CASSDRAGPHQPQHF. The CDR3 DNA reads TGTGCCAGCAGTGACAGGGCAGGGCCCCATCAGCCCCAGCATTTT.

The chain recombines TRBV5-4 with TRBJ1-3, with 10 bases matching TRBD1. The CDR3 sequence is 16 residues long. J was trimmed by 2 bases and V by 4 bases; bases with no gene match: 6. CDR1 and CDR2 (germline): SGHNT, YYREEE (reference sequence). The CDR3 DNA reads TGTGCCAGCAGCGAGGGACAGGGGAGGACTGGAAACACCATATATTTT. Translation gives CASSEGQGRTGNTIYF.

V gene TRBV18 combines with J gene TRBJ2-7, with TRBD2 matching 16 bases. Germline V gene lookup returns CDR1 KGHSH and CDR2 LQKENI. The J segment lost 5 bases and the V segment lost 0 bases, leaving 4 bases of the junction unmatched. CDR3 size: 17 residues. CDR3 coding DNA: TGTGCCAGCTCACCACCGGGACTAGCGGGAGGGACCAACGAGCAGTACTTC. Amino acids: CASSPPGLAGGTNEQYF.

The chain employs TRBV9 and TRBJ1-1, with TRBD1 identical over 12 bases. CDR1 and CDR2 from the germline V gene are SGDLS and YYNGEE. Losses at the gene ends were 1 base for V and 5 bases for J; bases not matched to a gene: 3. The CDR3 is 15 residues long. CDR3 sequence reads: CASSVRGQGATEAFF. As DNA, the CDR3 is TGTGCCAGCAGCGTAAGGGGACAGGGGGCAACTGAAGCTTTCTTT.

The chain carries TRBV10-3 and TRBJ2-5; 8 bases line up with TRBD2. The junction had 4 bases not matched to a gene; V was cut back by 6 bases and J by 1 base. Germline V lookup: CDR1 ENHRY, CDR2 SYGVKD. This CDR3 has 14 amino acids. CDR3 in amino acids: CAISASGSQETQYF. CDR3 sequence (DNA): TGTGCCATCAGCGCTAGCGGGTCCCAAGAGACCCAGTACTTC.

The chain carries TRBV2 and TRBJ2-3; 10 bases line up with TRBD2. Germline V lookup: CDR1 SNHLY, CDR2 FYNNEI. V trimming: 3 bases; J trimming: 0 bases; junction bases outside the gene matches: 9. This CDR3 comprises 18 residues. The CDR3 region is CASSDDSGGPLSTDTQYF. The CDR3 nucleotides are TGTGCCAGCAGTGATGATAGCGGGGGGCCCCTTAGCACAGATACGCAGTATTTT.

This chain joins TRBV28 and TRBJ2-5; D remains unclear. Trimming took off 5 bases at V and 0 bases at J, with 19 bases between the two ends. This CDR3 comprises 17 residues. In germline, CDR1 is MDHEN, CDR2 SYDVKM. CDR3 DNA: TGTGCCAGCAGTCGAAACAACAGATTATCGTACCAAGAGACCCAGTACTTC. The encoded protein is CASSRNNRLSYQETQYF.

V is TRBV2 and J is TRBJ2-1; 7 positions match TRBD2. Looked up from germline, CDR1 is SNHLY and CDR2 is FYNNEI. V lost 9 bases to trimming and J lost 4 bases; unmatched junction nucleotides: 3. There are 12 residues in the CDR3. DNA for the CDR3: TGTGCCAGGGGGACTAAATACAATGAGCAGTTCTTC. It translates to CARGTKYNEQFF. Filled out from reference TRBV2 and TRBJ2-1, the complete variable domain reads EPEVTQTPSHQVTQMGQEVILRCVPISNHLYFYWYRQILGQKVEFLVSFYNNEISEKSEIFDDQFSVERPDGSNFTLKIRSTKLEDSAMYFCARGTKYNEQFFGPGTRLTVL.

The V gene is TRBV5-1, the J gene TRBJ1-2; 10 bases are a match to TRBD1. Germline CDR1 and CDR2: SGHRS and YFSETQ. V dropped 5 bases and J dropped 3; count of bases not matched to a gene: 25. This CDR3 has 21 residues. The CDR3 DNA reads as TGCGCCAGCAGGGGGACGGGGTTACCGGGACAGGGGAGATTAAGTCACTATGGCTACACCTTC. This gives the protein CASRGTGLPGQGRLSHYGYTF. The whole variable domain, remainder taken from reference TRBV5-1 and TRBJ1-2, is KAGVTQTPRYLIKTRGQQVTLSCSPISGHRSVSWYQQTPGQGLQFLFEYFSETQRNKGNFPGRFSGRQFSNSRSEMNVSTLELGDSALYLCASRGTGLPGQGRLSHYGYTFGSGTRLTVV.